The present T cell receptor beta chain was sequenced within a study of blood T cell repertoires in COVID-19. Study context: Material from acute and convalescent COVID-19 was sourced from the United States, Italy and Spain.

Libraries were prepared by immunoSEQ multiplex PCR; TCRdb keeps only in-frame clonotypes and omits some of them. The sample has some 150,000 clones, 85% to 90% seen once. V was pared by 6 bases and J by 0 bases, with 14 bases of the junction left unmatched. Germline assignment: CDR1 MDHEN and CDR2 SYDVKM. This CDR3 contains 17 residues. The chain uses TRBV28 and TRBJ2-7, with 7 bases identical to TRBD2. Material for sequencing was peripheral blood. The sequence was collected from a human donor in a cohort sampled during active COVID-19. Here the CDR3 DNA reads TGTGCCAGCAGCCCCCCGGGAGCGGGAACCGGCTCCTACGAGCAGTACTTC. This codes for CASSPPGAGTGSYEQYF.